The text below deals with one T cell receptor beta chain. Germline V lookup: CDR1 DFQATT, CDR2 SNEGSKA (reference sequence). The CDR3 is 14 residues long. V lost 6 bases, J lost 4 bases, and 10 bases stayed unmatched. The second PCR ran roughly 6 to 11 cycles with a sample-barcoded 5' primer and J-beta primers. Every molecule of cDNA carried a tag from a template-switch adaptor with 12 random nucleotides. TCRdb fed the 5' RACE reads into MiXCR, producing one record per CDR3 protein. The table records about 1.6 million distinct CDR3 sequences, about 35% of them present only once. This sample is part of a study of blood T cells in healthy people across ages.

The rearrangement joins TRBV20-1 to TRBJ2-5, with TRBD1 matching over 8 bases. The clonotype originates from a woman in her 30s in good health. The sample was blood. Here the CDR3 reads CSAPRPGTGETQYF. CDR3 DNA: TGCAGTGCGCCCCGACCCGGGACAGGAGAGACCCAGTACTTC.